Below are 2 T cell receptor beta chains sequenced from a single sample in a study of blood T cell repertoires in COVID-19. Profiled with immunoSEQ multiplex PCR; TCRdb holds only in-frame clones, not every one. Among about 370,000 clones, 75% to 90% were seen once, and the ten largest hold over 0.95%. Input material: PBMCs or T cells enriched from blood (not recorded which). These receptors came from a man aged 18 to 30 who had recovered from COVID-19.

DNA for the CDR3: TGTGCCAGCAGTTCAGGGGGTGCCGGCCCCGGGGAGCTGTTTTTT. Translating it yields CASSSGGAGPGELFF. The chain employs TRBV28 and TRBJ2-2; 7 bases match TRBD1. CDR3 length: 15 residues. Germline CDR1 reads MDHEN; CDR2 reads SYDVKM. V lost 4 bases and J lost 6; bases outside the gene matches: 8. The whole variable domain, filled in from reference TRBV28 and TRBJ2-2, reads DVKVTQSSRYLVKRTGEKVFLECVQDMDHENMFWYRQDPGLGLRLIYFSYDVKMKEKGDIPEGYSVSREKKERFSLILESASTNQTSMYLCASSSGGAGPGELFFGEGSRLTVL.

In DNA form, the CDR3 reads TGCGCCAGCAGCGCGACACAGGGGGCTGGCACTGAAGCTTTCTTT. It translates to CASSATQGAGTEAFF. V usage is TRBV5-1 and J usage is TRBJ1-1, with TRBD1 matching over 9 bases. Germline V gene lookup returns CDR1 SGHRS and CDR2 YFSETQ. The CDR3 has 15 amino acids. V trimming: 4 bases; J trimming: 4 bases; junction bases outside the gene matches: 8.